This paragraph reports one TCR beta chain. This sample is part of a study of T cell changes during pregnancy in multiple sclerosis. This CDR3 is built from 17 residues. Using immunoSEQ multiplex PCR, the repertoire was profiled, and TCRdb retains in-frame clones only, with some absent. The sample holds more than 80,000 clones, more than 90% seen once. Sequenced material: peripheral blood, taken in the first trimester of pregnancy. The sequence was obtained from a female donor with multiple sclerosis, enrolled in a pregnancy study. The V call is TRBV21-1, the J call TRBJ1-2; TRBD1 was called by the table and not checked on the DNA. TRBV21-1 is annotated as a pseudogene. This CDR3 is CASSKDGGHRGQYGYTF. CDR3 nucleotide sequence: TGTGCCAGCAGCAAAGATGGGGGGCACAGGGGGCAATATGGCTACACCTTC.